Sequencing of this T cell receptor beta chain was carried out in a study of cytomegalovirus exposure and HLA in healthy donors. Turning to this clone: Its antigen is unidentified.

In germline, CDR1 is MDHEN, CDR2 SYDVKM. The CDR3 is 16 amino acids. The V end lost 5 bases, the J end lost 0 bases, and 11 bases lay between the germline ends. Notes on the study in general: Published work reported that the classifier diagnosed cytomegalovirus status with high specificity and sensitivity. Clonal expansion was found to be greater in HLA-associated TCR beta chains than in equally common others in a later analysis.

The study ran its PCR with 60 Vbeta and 13 Jbeta primers. As handled by the study authors: Roughly 11 million shared chains were among 80 million or so unique TCR beta chains counted in a later analysis. Some clones are missing from TCRdb's copy, which holds only in-frame ones; the method was immunoSEQ multiplex PCR. That table is the source of V, J and clone size, and D and trimming were worked out from the DNA. Of about 100,000 clones in the sample, less than 80% were seen once. Sequences were obtained from PBMCs. The chain recombines TRBV28 with TRBJ1-6; the D gene is possibly TRBD1 (5 bases). This TCR came from a woman between 35 and 50 years old in good health and CMV-seronegative. CDR3 nucleotides: TGTGCCAGCAGTGCCGGGGGGAGCTCCTATAATTCACCCCTCCACTTT. Its translation: CASSAGGSSYNSPLHF.